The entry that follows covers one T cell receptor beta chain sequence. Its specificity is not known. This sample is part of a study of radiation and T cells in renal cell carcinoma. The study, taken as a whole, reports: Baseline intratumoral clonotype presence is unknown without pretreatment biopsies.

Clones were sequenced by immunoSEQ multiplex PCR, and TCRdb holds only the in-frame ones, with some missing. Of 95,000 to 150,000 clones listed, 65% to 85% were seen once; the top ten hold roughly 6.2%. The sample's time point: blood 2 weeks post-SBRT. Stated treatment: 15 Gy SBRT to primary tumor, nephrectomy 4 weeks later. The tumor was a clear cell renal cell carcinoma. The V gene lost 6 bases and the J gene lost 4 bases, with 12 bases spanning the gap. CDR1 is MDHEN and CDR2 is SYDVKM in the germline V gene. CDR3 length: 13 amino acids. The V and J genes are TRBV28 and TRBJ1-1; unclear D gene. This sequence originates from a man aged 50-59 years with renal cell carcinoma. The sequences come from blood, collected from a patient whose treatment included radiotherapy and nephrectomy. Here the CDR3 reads CASSPAGSTEAFF. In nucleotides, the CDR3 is TGTGCCAGCAGCCCGGCGGGTAGCACTGAAGCTTTCTTT.